This T cell receptor (beta chain) was sequenced during a study of T-cell reconstitution after alpha-beta-depleted transplantation in children. General observations from the study: Counts and diversity of T cells one year after transplant came mostly from newly produced T cells. Reports say that about two months after transplant, the alpha-beta T cells came out of several hundred graft clones that had expanded. The high TCRbeta diversity at day 60 in some patients came from surviving recipient T cells and thymic progenitors.

V trimming: 6 bases; J trimming: 4 bases; junction bases outside the gene matches: 3. The CDR3 length is 13 residues. This clonotype has at least ten counts. Antigen unknown. The library targeted TCRbeta and was prepared with unique molecular identifiers. Using its own MiXCR run on the PCR reads, TCRdb lists one record per CDR3 protein. The data hold approximately 290,000 distinct CDR3 sequences, with 11% observed a single time. The sequenced sample was peripheral blood, obtained 180 days after TCRalphabeta/CD19-depleted stem cell transplant. This chain uses TRBV12-3 or TRBV12-4 with TRBJ2-5, with 9 bases identical to TRBD2. The receptor comes from a male patient aged 2-15 years who had a stem cell transplant for chronic granulomatous disease, so the T cells may come from the graft donor. CDR3 DNA sequence: TGTGCCAGCAGGAAAGCGGGGGGAGAGACCCAGTACTTC. Its translation is CASRKAGGETQYF.